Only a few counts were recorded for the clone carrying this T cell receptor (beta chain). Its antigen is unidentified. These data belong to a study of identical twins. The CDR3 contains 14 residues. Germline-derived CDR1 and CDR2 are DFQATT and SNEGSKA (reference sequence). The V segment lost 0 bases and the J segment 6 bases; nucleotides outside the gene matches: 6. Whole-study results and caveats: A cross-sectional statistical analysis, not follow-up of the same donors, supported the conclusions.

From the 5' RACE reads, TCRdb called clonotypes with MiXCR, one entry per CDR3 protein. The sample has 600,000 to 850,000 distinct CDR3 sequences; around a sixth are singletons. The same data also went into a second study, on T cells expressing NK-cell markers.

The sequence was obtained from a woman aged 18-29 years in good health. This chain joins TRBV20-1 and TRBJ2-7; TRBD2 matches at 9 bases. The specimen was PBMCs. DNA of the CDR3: TGCAGTGCTAGAGACCCTAGCGGGGCCGGCGAGCAGTACTTC. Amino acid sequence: CSARDPSGAGEQYF.